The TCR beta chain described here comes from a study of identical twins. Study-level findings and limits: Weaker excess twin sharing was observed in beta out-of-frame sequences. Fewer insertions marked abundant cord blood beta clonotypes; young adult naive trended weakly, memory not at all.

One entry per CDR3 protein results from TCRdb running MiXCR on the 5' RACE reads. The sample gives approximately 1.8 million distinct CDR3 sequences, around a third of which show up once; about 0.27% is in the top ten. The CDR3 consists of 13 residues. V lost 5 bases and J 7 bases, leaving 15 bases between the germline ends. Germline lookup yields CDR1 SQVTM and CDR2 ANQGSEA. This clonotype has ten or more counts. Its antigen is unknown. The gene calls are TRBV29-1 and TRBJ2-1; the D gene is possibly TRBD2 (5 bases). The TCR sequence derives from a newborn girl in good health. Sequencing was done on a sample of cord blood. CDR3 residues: CSVRASRGNEQFF. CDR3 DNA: TGCAGCGTTAGGGCTAGCAGAGGGAATGAGCAGTTCTTC.